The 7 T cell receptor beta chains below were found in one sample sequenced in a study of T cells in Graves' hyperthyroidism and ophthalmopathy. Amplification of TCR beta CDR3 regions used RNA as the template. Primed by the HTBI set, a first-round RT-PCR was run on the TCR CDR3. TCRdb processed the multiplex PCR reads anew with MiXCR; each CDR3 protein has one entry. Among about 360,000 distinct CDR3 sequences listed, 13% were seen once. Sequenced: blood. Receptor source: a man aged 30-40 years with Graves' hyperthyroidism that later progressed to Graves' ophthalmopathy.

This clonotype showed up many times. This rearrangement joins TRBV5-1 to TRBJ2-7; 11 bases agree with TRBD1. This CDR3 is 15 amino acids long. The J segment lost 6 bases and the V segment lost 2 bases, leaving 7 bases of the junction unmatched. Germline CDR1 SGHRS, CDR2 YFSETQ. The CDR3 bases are TGCGCCAGCAGCTTACTTCCGGGACAGGGGGTCGAGCAGTACTTC. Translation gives CASSLLPGQGVEQYF. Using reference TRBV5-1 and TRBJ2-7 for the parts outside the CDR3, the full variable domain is KAGVTQTPRYLIKTRGQQVTLSCSPISGHRSVSWYQQTPGQGLQFLFEYFSETQRNKGNFPGRFSGRQFSNSRSEMNVSTLELGDSALYLCASSLLPGQGVEQYFGPGTRLTVT.

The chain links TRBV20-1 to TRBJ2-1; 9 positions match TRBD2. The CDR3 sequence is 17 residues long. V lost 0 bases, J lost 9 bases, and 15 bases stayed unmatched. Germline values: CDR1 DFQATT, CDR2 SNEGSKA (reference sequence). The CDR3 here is CSARDQRLAATLGEQFF. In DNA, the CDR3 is TGCAGTGCTAGAGATCAAAGACTAGCGGCTACCTTAGGTGAGCAGTTCTTC.

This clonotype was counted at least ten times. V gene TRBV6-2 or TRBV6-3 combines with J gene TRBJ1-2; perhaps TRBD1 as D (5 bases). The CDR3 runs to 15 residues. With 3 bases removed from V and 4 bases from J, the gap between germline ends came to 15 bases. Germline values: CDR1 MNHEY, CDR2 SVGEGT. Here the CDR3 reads CASSYLTAQTYGYTF. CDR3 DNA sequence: TGTGCCAGCAGTTATCTGACAGCCCAAACCTATGGCTACACCTTC.

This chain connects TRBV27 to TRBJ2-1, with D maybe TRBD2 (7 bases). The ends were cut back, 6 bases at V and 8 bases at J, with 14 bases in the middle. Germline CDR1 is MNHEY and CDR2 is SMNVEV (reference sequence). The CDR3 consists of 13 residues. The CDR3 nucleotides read TGTGCCAGCAGGAGGGGGGGCCTCGATGAGCAGTTCTTC. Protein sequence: CASRRGGLDEQFF.

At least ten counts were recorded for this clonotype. CDR3 residues: CASMLWGNSPLHF. The CDR3 coding sequence is TGTGCCAGCATGCTTTGGGGTAATTCACCCCTCCACTTT. J is TRBJ1-6 and V is TRBV5-5, with D hard to call. This CDR3 has 13 residues. The germline gives CDR1 SGHKS, CDR2 YYEKEE (reference sequence). The V and J ends lost 6 bases and 6 bases respectively, with 10 bases between them.

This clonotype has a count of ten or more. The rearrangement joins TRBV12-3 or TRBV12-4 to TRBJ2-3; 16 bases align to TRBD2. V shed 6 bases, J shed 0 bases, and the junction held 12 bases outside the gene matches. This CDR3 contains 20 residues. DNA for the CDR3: TGTGCCAGCAGCCGAGGCCCGGGACTAGCGGGGGGGACTAGCACAGATACGCAGTATTTT. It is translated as CASSRGPGLAGGTSTDTQYF.

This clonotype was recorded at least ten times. In nucleotides, the CDR3 is TGTGCCAGCAGCTTAGGACAGGGAAGCACTGAAGCTTTCTTT. It yields the protein CASSLGQGSTEAFF. The rearrangement joins TRBV11-3 to TRBJ1-1; 7 bases map to TRBD1. Trimming removed 1 base from V and 4 bases from J; junction bases left unmatched: 3. CDR1 and CDR2 from the germline V gene are SGHNT and YENEEA. The CDR3 has 14 residues.